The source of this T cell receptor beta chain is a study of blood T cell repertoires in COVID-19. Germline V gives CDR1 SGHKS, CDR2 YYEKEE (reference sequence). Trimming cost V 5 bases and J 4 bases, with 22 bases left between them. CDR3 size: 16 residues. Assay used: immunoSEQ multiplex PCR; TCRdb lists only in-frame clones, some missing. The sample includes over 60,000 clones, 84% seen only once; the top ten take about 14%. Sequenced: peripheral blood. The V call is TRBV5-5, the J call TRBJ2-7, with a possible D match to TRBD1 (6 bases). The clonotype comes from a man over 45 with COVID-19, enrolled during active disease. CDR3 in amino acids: CASSHPRDTLRYEQYF. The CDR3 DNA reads TGTGCCAGCAGTCACCCCCGGGACACCTTGCGGTACGAGCAGTACTTC.